The 30 T cell receptor beta chains presented below share a single source sample, sequenced in a study of T-cell reconstitution after alpha-beta-depleted transplantation in children. A library of TCRbeta sequences, prepared with unique molecular identifiers, was generated. From the PCR reads, TCRdb called clonotypes with MiXCR, one entry per CDR3 protein. The sample contains fewer than 700,000 distinct CDR3 sequences, 10% to 15% of which appear only once. Sequencing used PBMCs, mostly from graft donor cells, obtained 360 days after TCRalphabeta/CD19-depleted stem cell transplant. The origin of the receptors is a male patient aged 10-17 years who had a stem cell transplant for acute myeloid leukemia, so the T cells may come from the graft donor.

The chain employs TRBV28 and TRBJ2-7; the D gene is possibly TRBD1 (6 bases). Germline lookup yields CDR1 MDHEN and CDR2 SYDVKM. V was pared by 2 bases and J by 0 bases, with 11 bases between. The CDR3 extends over 15 amino acids. The CDR3 DNA reads as TGTGCCAGCAGTTTAATACAGGGCATCTCCTACGAGCAGTACTTC. It codes for CASSLIQGISYEQYF.

This chain connects TRBV5-1 to TRBJ2-7; D is possibly TRBD2 (6 bases). In germline, CDR1 is SGHRS, CDR2 YFSETQ. This CDR3 contains 16 residues. V was clipped by 2 bases and J by 4 bases, with 19 bases between them. CDR3 amino acids: CASSLRDSGGGYEQYF. CDR3 sequence (DNA): TGCGCCAGCAGCTTACGTGATAGCGGAGGCGGGTACGAGCAGTACTTC. The full variable domain, in which reference TRBV5-1 and TRBJ2-7 provide the parts outside the CDR3, is KAGVTQTPRYLIKTRGQQVTLSCSPISGHRSVSWYQQTPGQGLQFLFEYFSETQRNKGNFPGRFSGRQFSNSRSEMNVSTLELGDSALYLCASSLRDSGGGYEQYFGPGTRLTVT.

This clonotype was counted ten times or more. V gene TRBV27 combines with J gene TRBJ2-7, with TRBD2 identical over 9 bases. Looked up from germline, CDR1 is MNHEY and CDR2 is SMNVEV (reference sequence). V trimming: 7 bases; J trimming: 0 bases; junction bases outside the gene matches: 10. The CDR3 is made up of 16 amino acids. In nucleotides, the CDR3 is TGTGCCAGCATGGGGGAACTAGCGGGCAACTCCTACGAGCAGTACTTC. Translated, it gives CASMGELAGNSYEQYF.

This clonotype was counted ten times or more. This chain joins TRBV18 and TRBJ2-7; 9 bases align to TRBD1. The CDR3 totals 15 residues. Germline V gene data show CDR1 as KGHSH and CDR2 as LQKENI. Trimming at V came to 4 bases and at J to 3 bases, leaving 7 bases not matched to a gene. The CDR3 sequence is CASSLEAGQGYEQYF. The CDR3 DNA reads TGTGCCAGCTCACTCGAAGCGGGACAGGGCTACGAGCAGTACTTC.

The rearrangement uses TRBV6-1 and TRBJ2-2; possible D gene TRBD2, 5 bases. Trimming shortened V by 6 bases and J by 2 bases, and 19 bases separated the two germline ends. The germline gives CDR1 MNHNS, CDR2 SASEGT. CDR3 size: 17 residues. The CDR3 reads CASSRGQTKLNTGELFF. The CDR3 DNA reads as TGTGCCAGCAGCCGCGGGCAGACGAAATTAAACACCGGGGAGCTGTTTTTT.

In this sample, this clonotype turned up a few times. The chain joins TRBV6-6 to TRBJ2-4, with 7 positions matching TRBD2. J lost 9 bases, V lost 7 bases, and 6 bases had no gene match. The CDR3 contains 12 residues. Germline V gene lookup returns CDR1 MNHNY and CDR2 SVGAGI (reference sequence). The CDR3 here is CASTPGGPIQYF. The CDR3, as DNA: TGTGCCAGCACTCCGGGGGGTCCCATTCAGTACTTC.

This clonotype was picked up a small number of times. The chain has TRBV2 and TRBJ2-1; weak D call: TRBD2 (6 bases). Germline V gives CDR1 SNHLY, CDR2 FYNNEI. The V gene lost 0 bases and the J gene lost 10 bases, with 7 bases spanning the gap. The CDR3 is 12 residues long. DNA for the CDR3: TGTGCCAGCAGTGAAGCGGCGGGGGAGCAGTTCTTC. It encodes CASSEAAGEQFF.

This clonotype was picked up many times. CDR3 in DNA: TGTGCCAGCAGCCAAGGGGTCCCTAGCGGGAGTGATACGCAGTATTTT. It is translated as CASSQGVPSGSDTQYF. J is TRBJ2-3 and V is TRBV14; TRBD2 matches at 10 bases. The germline CDR1 and CDR2 sequences are SGHDN and FVKESK. This CDR3 comprises 16 residues. After removal of 1 base from V and 6 bases from J, the junction contained 7 bases not matched to a gene.

This clonotype was seen more than once but under ten times. The chain links TRBV5-1 to TRBJ2-3; TRBD2 agrees at 11 bases. J was trimmed by 6 bases and V by 6 bases; bases with no gene match: 12. The CDR3 totals 16 residues. The germline CDR1 and CDR2 sequences are SGHRS and YFSETQ. CDR3 in DNA: TGCGCCAGCAACCAATTACTAGCGGGAGTATCTGATACGCAGTATTTT. Translating it yields CASNQLLAGVSDTQYF.

V is TRBV20-1 and J is TRBJ2-7; 10 nucleotides agree with TRBD1. The CDR3 loop spans 14 amino acids. V lost 4 bases, J lost 3 bases, and 6 bases stayed unmatched. Germline loops: CDR1 DFQATT, CDR2 SNEGSKA (reference sequence). The CDR3 protein is CSANRGDRGYEQYF. DNA for the CDR3: TGCAGTGCTAACAGAGGGGACAGGGGCTACGAGCAGTACTTC.

This clonotype was found a few times. V usage is TRBV9 and J usage is TRBJ2-1; TRBD2 is a possible D gene (6 bases). Germline lookup yields CDR1 SGDLS and CDR2 YYNGEE. This CDR3 contains 16 residues. Trimming cost V 1 base and J 2 bases, with 13 bases left between them. CDR3 in DNA: TGTGCCAGCAGCGTAAGACAAGCGGGCACCTACAATGAGCAGTTCTTC. The encoded protein is CASSVRQAGTYNEQFF.

This clonotype has at least ten counts. As DNA, the CDR3 is TGTGCCAGCAGCCATGCCGCGGGAGGGGAGACCCAGTACTTC. It is translated as CASSHAAGGETQYF. The chain couples TRBV3-1 to TRBJ2-5; 9 bases are a match to TRBD2. CDR3 length equals 14 residues. V trimming: 3 bases; J trimming: 5 bases; junction bases outside the gene matches: 4. CDR1 is LGHDT and CDR2 is YNNKEL in the germline V gene (reference sequence).

The V and J genes are TRBV24-1 and TRBJ2-5; 10 bases map to TRBD2. The ends lost 7 bases at V and 5 bases at J; junction bases unmatched: 3. The germline V gene encodes CDR1 KGHDR and CDR2 SFDVKD. CDR3 length: 13 amino acids. CDR3 DNA sequence: TGTGCCACCAGCCTAGCGGGAGAGGAGACCCAGTACTTC. This gives the protein CATSLAGEETQYF.

CDR3 coding DNA: TGTGCCAGCAGCGCGGACAGGGACGTGACAGATACGCAGTATTTT. This codes for CASSADRDVTDTQYF. The V call is TRBV14, the J call TRBJ2-3; TRBD1 matches 8 bases. After removal of 5 bases from V and 3 bases from J, the junction contained 7 bases not matched to a gene. From germline, CDR1 is SGHDN and CDR2 FVKESK. The CDR3 has 15 residues.

The chain recombines TRBV28 with TRBJ2-3; D gene uncertain. CDR1 and CDR2 (germline): MDHEN, SYDVKM. V was trimmed by 3 bases and J by 0 bases, leaving 10 bases between them. The length of the CDR3 is 15 residues. The CDR3 bases are TGTGCCAGCAGTTTCATGGGGTCTAGCACAGATACGCAGTATTTT. Translated: CASSFMGSSTDTQYF.

The rearrangement uses TRBV7-9 and TRBJ2-7; D is ambiguous. The V end was cut by 4 bases, the J end by 5 bases, with 9 bases between. The germline CDR1 and CDR2 sequences are SEHNR and FQNEAQ (reference sequence). CDR3 length: 12 amino acids. The CDR3 sequence is CASSSRRNEQYF. CDR3 bases: TGTGCCAGCAGCTCTCGACGGAACGAGCAGTACTTC.

CDR3 sequence reads: CASSLVGRGVNGANVLTF. CDR3 nucleotide sequence: TGTGCCAGCAGCTTAGTTGGCAGGGGGGTAAATGGGGCCAACGTCCTGACTTTC. This sequence joins TRBV7-3 and TRBJ2-6; perhaps TRBD1 as D (7 bases). Trimming took off 2 bases at V and 3 bases at J, with 17 bases between the two ends. The CDR3 covers 18 residues. The germline CDR1 and CDR2 sequences are SGHTA and FQGTGA. Supplemented by reference TRBV7-3 and TRBJ2-6, the full variable domain reads GAGVSQTPSNKVTEKGKYVELRCDPISGHTALYWYRQSLGQGPEFLIYFQGTGAADDSGLPNDRFFAVRPEGSVSTLKIQRTERGDSAVYLCASSLVGRGVNGANVLTFGAGSRLTVL.

Only a few counts were recorded for this clonotype. The chain joins TRBV12-3 or TRBV12-4 to TRBJ2-7; 9 bases fit TRBD2. The V and J ends lost 6 bases and 5 bases, in that order; junction bases with no gene match: 8. CDR3 length: 14 amino acids. The CDR3 coding sequence is TGTGCCAGCAGAAAAGCGGGAGGAGGAGACGAGCAGTACTTC. Translated: CASRKAGGGDEQYF.

The V call is TRBV5-1, the J call TRBJ2-1; the match to TRBD2 covers 15 bases. This CDR3 has 23 amino acids. The junction had 20 bases not matched to a gene; V was cut back by 0 bases and J by 4 bases. The V gene's germline CDR1 is SGHRS and CDR2 YFSETQ. CDR3 sequence (DNA): TGCGCCAGCAGCTTGGTGGGACGGGGGTCCAGGACTAGCGGGAGGGCGAGTTACAATGAGCAGTTCTTC. It specifies CASSLVGRGSRTSGRASYNEQFF.

The CDR3 DNA follows: TGTGCCAGCTCACCACTGCGGAGCCAGAACAATGAGCAGTTCTTC. Protein product: CASSPLRSQNNEQFF. J is TRBJ2-1 and V is TRBV18; D remains unclear. Per germline, CDR1 KGHSH and CDR2 LQKENI. The CDR3 length is 15 residues. Trimming cost V 1 base and J 5 bases, with 12 bases left between them.

This rearrangement joins TRBV28 to TRBJ1-2, with a possible D match to TRBD1 (5 bases). Per germline, CDR1 MDHEN and CDR2 SYDVKM. Trimming shortened V by 2 bases and J by 4 bases, and 8 bases separated the two germline ends. The CDR3 is made up of 13 amino acids. CDR3 coding DNA: TGTGCCAGCAGTTTACGACAGCCCTATGGCTACACCTTC. Protein: CASSLRQPYGYTF.

CDR3 nucleotide sequence: TGCAGTGCTAGTTATGGCCAGGGAGGCAATGAGCAGTTCTTC. This gives the protein CSASYGQGGNEQFF. This chain uses TRBV20-1 with TRBJ2-1, with D possibly matching TRBD2 (6 bases). The CDR3 is made up of 14 amino acids. V was trimmed by 3 bases and J by 6 bases, leaving 15 bases between them. Germline V gene sequence: CDR1 DFQATT, CDR2 SNEGSKA (reference sequence).

This clonotype was seen a few times. This rearrangement joins TRBV6-1 to TRBJ2-2, with 9 bases aligning to TRBD1. The CDR3 extends over 16 amino acids. Germline V gives CDR1 MNHNS, CDR2 SASEGT. V lost 7 bases, J lost 3 bases, and 9 bases stayed unmatched. Here the CDR3 reads CASTRTGVSDTGELFF. As DNA, the CDR3 is TGTGCCAGCACCAGGACAGGGGTTTCAGACACCGGGGAGCTGTTTTTT.

V is TRBV7-2 and J is TRBJ2-1; 12 positions match TRBD2. The germline CDR1 and CDR2 sequences are SGHTA and FQGNSA. The CDR3 totals 16 residues. J was trimmed by 4 bases and V by 8 bases; bases with no gene match: 9. In DNA, the CDR3 is TGTGCCAGCGCTAGCGGGAGGGCCGGGCGATACAATGAGCAGTTCTTC. Amino acids: CASASGRAGRYNEQFF.

The chain employs TRBV7-3 and TRBJ2-1, with 9 bases aligning to TRBD2. With 8 bases clipped from V and 5 bases from J, the junction kept 7 bases outside the gene matches. Germline V gene lookup returns CDR1 SGHTA and CDR2 FQGTGA. CDR3 length equals 14 residues. The CDR3 nucleotides are TGTGCCAGCTCGACTAGCGGCTATAACAATGAGCAGTTCTTC. This sequence encodes CASSTSGYNNEQFF.

This clonotype showed up just a few times. The chain has TRBV27 and TRBJ2-7, with D unclear. Trimming removed 2 bases at V and 0 bases at J, with 11 bases between. The CDR3 runs to 15 residues. The germline V gene encodes CDR1 MNHEY and CDR2 SMNVEV (reference sequence). The CDR3: CASSLVRLSSYEQYF. The DNA of the CDR3 is TGTGCCAGCAGTTTAGTTAGGTTGAGCTCCTACGAGCAGTACTTC.

Notes on this clonotype: A read error may be the cause here, since a much bigger clone is one base away. The chain is built from TRBV29-1 and TRBJ2-3; 11 bases match TRBD2. V trimming: 8 bases; J trimming: 5 bases; junction bases outside the gene matches: 12. The CDR3 sequence is 15 residues long. The V gene's germline CDR1 is SQVTM and CDR2 ANQGSEA. The CDR3 loop is CSSPGGLAGGDTQYF. The CDR3 nucleotides are TGCAGCAGCCCCGGTGGGCTAGCGGGAGGAGATACGCAGTATTTT.

This clonotype was detected only a few times. A much larger clone lies one base from this, so it may be a read error. The chain uses TRBV11-2 and TRBJ2-3; D call uncertain. Trimming took off 0 bases at V and 0 bases at J, with 7 bases between the two ends. CDR1 and CDR2 (germline): SGHAT, FQNNGV. CDR3 length equals 15 residues. The CDR3 DNA reads TGTGCCAGCAGCTTAGAAGCGTCTAGCACAGATACGCAGTATTTT. This gives the protein CASSLEASSTDTQYF.

The rearrangement links TRBV29-1 to TRBJ1-1, with TRBD1 as a possible D gene (6 bases). CDR1 and CDR2 from the germline V gene are SQVTM and ANQGSEA. The CDR3 is made up of 11 amino acids. V was trimmed by 3 bases and J by 6 bases, leaving 8 bases between them. Here the CDR3 reads CSVDRGAEAFF. Written as DNA, the CDR3 is TGCAGCGTTGACAGGGGCGCTGAAGCTTTCTTT.

The chain uses TRBV28 and TRBJ2-5; 7 nucleotides match TRBD1. CDR1 is MDHEN, CDR2 SYDVKM, per germline. The CDR3 has 15 amino acids. Trimming at V came to 3 bases and at J to 0 bases, leaving 4 bases not matched to a gene. CDR3 DNA: TGTGCCAGCAGTTTTGGTGACAGGGACCAAGAGACCCAGTACTTC. Translating it yields CASSFGDRDQETQYF. The entire variable domain, with the rest obtained from reference TRBV28 and TRBJ2-5, is as follows: DVKVTQSSRYLVKRTGEKVFLECVQDMDHENMFWYRQDPGLGLRLIYFSYDVKMKEKGDIPEGYSVSREKKERFSLILESASTNQTSMYLCASSFGDRDQETQYFGPGTRLLVL.